The source of this T cell receptor beta chain is a study of control samples from healthy donors and cancer patients. The data were produced by immunoSEQ multiplex PCR, yet TCRdb's version contains in-frame clones alone and is incomplete. Of about 250,000 clones listed, roughly 80% are singletons. Germline CDR1 reads SNHLY; CDR2 reads FYNNEI. Between the trimmed V and J ends, which lost 7 bases and 8 bases, there was a span of 15 bases. This CDR3 has 13 amino acids. Sequenced material: PBMCs. This chain links TRBV2 with TRBJ1-5; maybe TRBD1 (5 bases). The receptor was derived from a woman aged 55-69 years with lung cancer. CDR3 amino acids: CASNLQGIEPQHF. CDR3 nucleotide sequence: TGTGCCAGCAACCTCCAGGGTATTGAGCCCCAGCATTTT.